The 23 T cell receptor beta chains below all came from one sample that was sequenced in a study of vaccination and CD4 T cells after COVID-19. Cultured CD4+ T cell DNA underwent sequencing with the Oncomine TCR Beta short-read assay. From the PCR reads, TCRdb called clonotypes with MiXCR, one entry per CDR3 protein. The profile shows 4,200 or so distinct CDR3 sequences, about 18% of them singletons. Their specific antigens are unknown. Treatment meaning: approximately 10-day PBMC culture with coronavirus spike peptide pools or control peptides (ViraFEST assay). Sequencing was done on a sample of CD4+ T cells from blood, cultured in vitro. All receptors derive from a human donor who had recovered from COVID-19.

A few counts support this clonotype. As DNA, the CDR3 is TGCAGTGTACTCCCAGCGGGGAGCACAGATACGCAGTATTTT. Protein sequence: CSVLPAGSTDTQYF. This chain uses TRBV20-1 with TRBJ2-3, with 7 positions matching TRBD2. Germline V lookup: CDR1 DFQATT, CDR2 SNEGSKA (reference sequence). The CDR3 runs to 14 residues. V lost 7 bases and J lost 0; bases outside the gene matches: 7.

The V gene is TRBV5-4, the J gene TRBJ1-3, with D perhaps matching TRBD1 (5 bases). The CDR3 runs 14 residues. CDR1 is SGHNT and CDR2 is YYREEE in the germline V gene (reference sequence). Trimming removed 0 bases at V and 2 bases at J, with 6 bases between. CDR3 in DNA: TGTGCCAGCAGCTTGGAGGGGACTGGAAACACCATATATTTT. It yields the protein CASSLEGTGNTIYF.

CDR3 amino acids: CASSIGLAGSLSDGETQYF. For the CDR3, the DNA is TGTGCCAGTAGTATTGGGCTAGCGGGGAGCCTATCCGACGGAGAGACCCAGTACTTC. The chain links TRBV19 to TRBJ2-5, with 9 bases aligning to TRBD2. The CDR3 extends over 19 amino acids. The J segment lost 4 bases and the V segment lost 3 bases, leaving 18 bases of the junction unmatched. CDR1 is LNHDA and CDR2 is SQIVND in the germline V gene (reference sequence).

This clonotype was recorded a few times. The chain recombines TRBV6-1 with TRBJ2-5; D is possibly TRBD2 (6 bases). This CDR3 is built from 15 residues. Germline values: CDR1 MNHNS, CDR2 SASEGT. Trimming left V 1 base short and J 4 bases short, with 13 bases between. CDR3 protein: CASSEGSTRSETQYF. The CDR3 DNA follows: TGTGCCAGCAGTGAAGGATCGACTAGGTCAGAGACCCAGTACTTC.

This clonotype was detected only a few times. This chain connects TRBV2 to TRBJ1-2; weak D call: TRBD1 (6 bases). Trimming pared 9 bases from V and 2 bases from J, leaving 13 bases between. This CDR3 comprises 13 residues. Germline assignment: CDR1 SNHLY and CDR2 FYNNEI. The CDR3 sequence: CASRLRGNYGYTF. The CDR3 region has the DNA TGTGCCAGTCGGCTGAGGGGGAACTATGGCTACACCTTC.

Only a few counts were recorded for this clonotype. The gene calls are TRBV30 and TRBJ1-2, with D possibly being TRBD1 (6 bases). Between the trimmed V and J ends, which lost 2 bases and 8 bases, there was a span of 15 bases. Germline V gene lookup returns CDR1 GTSNPN and CDR2 SVGIG (reference sequence). CDR3 length: 13 residues. The CDR3 sequence is CAWSFLGGRGYTF. The CDR3 nucleotides are TGTGCCTGGAGTTTTCTGGGGGGGCGAGGCTACACCTTC.

There are a few counts of this clonotype. One end of the junction does not line up with germline, which may come from a read error. The genes are TRBV7-7 and TRBJ2-3; 13 positions agree with TRBD2. The CDR3 runs to 15 residues. Germline assignment: CDR1 SSHAT and CDR2 FNYEAQ (reference sequence). CDR3 region: CASSLGLAGSDTQYF. CDR3 nucleotides: TGTGCTAGCAGTTTGGGACTAGCGGGGTCAGATACGCAGTATTTT.

The gene calls are TRBV7-9 and TRBJ1-4, with TRBD1 as a possible D gene (6 bases). V lost 1 base and J 1 base, leaving 22 bases between the germline ends. From germline, CDR1 is SEHNR and CDR2 FQNEAQ (reference sequence). This CDR3 region has 20 residues. The CDR3 sequence is CASSLGRLRGGVGTNEKLFF. CDR3 nucleotide sequence: TGTGCCAGCAGCTTAGGCCGCCTCCGTGGGGGCGTTGGAACTAATGAAAAACTGTTTTTT.

The count of this clonotype is one. Possible read error: a much larger clone is one base away. The CDR3, as DNA: TGTGCCTGGGAGGGGATACAAAGGACCCACTCACCCCTCCACTTT. Its protein product is CAWEGIQRTHSPLHF. The gene calls are TRBV30 and TRBJ1-6, with a possible D match to TRBD1 (5 bases). In germline, CDR1 is GTSNPN, CDR2 SVGIG (reference sequence). The V end lost 5 bases, the J end lost 10 bases, and 21 bases lay between the germline ends. The CDR3 totals 15 residues.

This clonotype was found once. The chain is built from TRBV3-1 and TRBJ1-2; D may be TRBD1 (5 bases). The CDR3 is 15 amino acids. Germline loops: CDR1 LGHDT, CDR2 YNNKEL (reference sequence). The V and J ends lost 2 bases and 7 bases respectively, with 17 bases between them. The CDR3 DNA follows: TGTGCCAGCAGCCAATCCCGTGGCAGGGTGGGTGGCTACACCTTC. Its protein is CASSQSRGRVGGYTF.

The CDR3 reads CASSQVVNGLLSNQPQHF. The DNA of the CDR3 is TGCGCCAGCAGCCAAGTTGTTAATGGTTTACTTAGCAATCAGCCCCAGCATTTT. The V and J genes are TRBV4-1 and TRBJ1-5; D call uncertain. This CDR3 is built from 18 residues. Trimming stripped 1 base from V and 0 bases from J, with 16 bases between. Germline-derived CDR1 and CDR2 are MGHRA and YSYEKL.

This clonotype was seen more than once but under ten times. The rearrangement links TRBV27 to TRBJ1-4; D not resolved. CDR1 and CDR2 (germline): MNHEY, SMNVEV (reference sequence). CDR3 length: 12 amino acids. V gave up 3 bases and J gave up 3 bases, with 2 bases separating them. The CDR3 protein is CASSFPNEKLFF. CDR3 bases: TGTGCCAGCAGTTTCCCTAATGAAAAACTGTTTTTT.

This clonotype came up a few times. At one end the junction does not follow the germline gene, possibly because of a read error. V usage is TRBV5-6 and J usage is TRBJ2-7; D is ambiguous. Germline V gene data show CDR1 as SGHDT and CDR2 as YYEEEE. The CDR3 totals 12 residues. The CDR3 DNA reads as TGTGCCAGCAGCTTGGAAGACGATCTCCTGTCTTTC. Its protein product is CASSLEDDLLSF.

This clonotype was detected a few times. The V gene is TRBV7-9, the J gene TRBJ2-3; 7 bases fit TRBD2. Germline V gives CDR1 SEHNR, CDR2 FQNEAQ (reference sequence). Trimming cost V 3 bases and J 0 bases; bases outside gene matches: 6. CDR3 length: 16 amino acids. The CDR3 DNA is TGTGCCAGCAGCTTGGGGGGTAGCGGGAGCACAGATACGCAGTATTTT. Amino acid sequence: CASSLGGSGSTDTQYF.

Of note for this clonotype: This CDR3 fails to terminate in the conserved phenylalanine or tryptophan, so it likely reflects a read error. V is TRBV6-1 and J is TRBJ2-5; tentative D call: TRBD1 (5 bases). From germline, CDR1 is MNHNS and CDR2 SASEGT. V dropped 7 bases and J dropped 1 base, with 10 bases sitting between them. CDR3 length: 13 amino acids. CDR3 coding DNA: TGTGCCAGCAAAGACAGTCTCCAAGAGACCCAGTACTAC. This encodes CASKDSLQETQYY.

The J gene is TRBJ1-2, the V gene TRBV19, with D maybe TRBD1 (6 bases). The CDR3 is 16 residues long. Germline assignment: CDR1 LNHDA and CDR2 SQIVND (reference sequence). V was shortened by 8 bases and J by 1 base, with 20 bases between the two germline ends. CDR3 in amino acids: CASQDVRTALNYGYTF. Written as DNA, the CDR3 is TGTGCCAGTCAAGACGTAAGGACAGCTCTTAACTATGGCTACACCTTC.

By frequency in the sample, this clonotype is medium-sized. The CDR3 reads CASSDDGRGREYGYTF. The DNA of the CDR3 is TGTGCCAGCAGTGATGACGGTCGAGGGAGGGAGTATGGCTACACCTTC. The J gene is TRBJ1-2, the V gene TRBV2; D is unresolved. The CDR3 loop spans 16 amino acids. The germline V gene has CDR1 SNHLY and CDR2 FYNNEI. V lost 3 bases and J lost 5, with 19 bases in between.

Judged by abundance, this clonotype is medium-sized. The V and J genes are TRBV7-9 and TRBJ1-6; D possibly corresponds to TRBD1 (5 bases). Per the germline V gene, CDR1 is SEHNR and CDR2 is FQNEAQ (reference sequence). This CDR3 spans 15 amino acids. V gave up 5 bases and J gave up 10 bases, with 18 bases separating them. CDR3 region: CASSAGTAKGSPLHF. CDR3 coding DNA: TGTGCCAGCAGCGCGGGGACGGCCAAGGGGTCACCCCTCCACTTT.

The chain combines TRBV19 with TRBJ1-6, with TRBD1 as a possible D gene (6 bases). Germline CDR1 is LNHDA and CDR2 is SQIVND (reference sequence). Deletions cut 6 bases from V and 5 bases from J, with 11 bases between. This CDR3 is 14 amino acids long. This CDR3 reads CASSFRQDNSPLHF. The CDR3 DNA follows: TGTGCCAGTAGCTTTAGACAGGATAATTCACCCCTCCACTTT.

The chain joins TRBV5-1 to TRBJ2-3, with 8 positions matching TRBD2. With 5 bases clipped from V and 3 bases from J, the junction kept 5 bases outside the gene matches. This CDR3 region has 14 residues. Germline V lookup: CDR1 SGHRS, CDR2 YFSETQ. The CDR3 reads CASRERGTTDTQYF. The CDR3 nucleotides read TGCGCCAGCAGGGAGCGGGGGACAACAGATACGCAGTATTTT.

Only a few counts were recorded for this clonotype. This chain joins TRBV20-1 and TRBJ2-1, with 10 bases that match TRBD1. Germline V gene lookup returns CDR1 DFQATT and CDR2 SNEGSKA (reference sequence). The V and J ends lost 0 bases and 9 bases, in that order; junction bases with no gene match: 17. This CDR3 is 18 amino acids long. This CDR3 is CSAREEDRIRQGAGEQFF. CDR3 DNA: TGCAGTGCTAGAGAGGAGGACCGGATACGACAGGGGGCTGGTGAGCAGTTCTTC.

This chain connects TRBV20-1 to TRBJ2-1, with a weak D call TRBD2 (6 bases). V lost 5 bases, J lost 0 bases, and 8 bases lay in between. There are 13 residues in the CDR3. The germline V gene encodes CDR1 DFQATT and CDR2 SNEGSKA (reference sequence). CDR3 DNA: TGCAGTGCTGGACTACGCTCCTACAATGAGCAGTTCTTC. Translating it yields CSAGLRSYNEQFF.

The gene calls are TRBV12-5 and TRBJ1-6, with TRBD1 matching over 10 bases. V lost 2 bases to trimming and J lost 9 bases; unmatched junction nucleotides: 7. This CDR3 has 16 residues. Per germline, CDR1 LGHNT and CDR2 FRNRAP. DNA for the CDR3: TGTGCTAGTGGTTTGTCCCTGACAGGGGGCGGTTCACCCCTCCACTTT. It codes for CASGLSLTGGGSPLHF.